Sequencing of this TCR beta chain was carried out in a study of cytotoxic CD8 clonotypes in ibrutinib-treated CLL. The assay was immunoSEQ multiplex PCR, and TCRdb's table has in-frame clones only and misses some. The repertoire consists of some 130,000 clones, with approximately 80% occurring once and the leading ten covering roughly 3.3%. V was clipped by 10 bases and J by 3 bases, with 15 bases between them. Germline loops: CDR1 LNHDA, CDR2 SQIVND (reference sequence). The CDR3 covers 14 residues. The material sequenced was PBMCs, taken after 24 months of ibrutinib treatment. The sequence derives from a human donor with chronic lymphocytic leukemia. The chain carries TRBV19 and TRBJ1-4; D unresolved. In DNA form, the CDR3 reads TGTGCCACCGCAGAGGGCGCCCCTAATGAAAAACTGTTTTTT. Translation gives CATAEGAPNEKLFF.